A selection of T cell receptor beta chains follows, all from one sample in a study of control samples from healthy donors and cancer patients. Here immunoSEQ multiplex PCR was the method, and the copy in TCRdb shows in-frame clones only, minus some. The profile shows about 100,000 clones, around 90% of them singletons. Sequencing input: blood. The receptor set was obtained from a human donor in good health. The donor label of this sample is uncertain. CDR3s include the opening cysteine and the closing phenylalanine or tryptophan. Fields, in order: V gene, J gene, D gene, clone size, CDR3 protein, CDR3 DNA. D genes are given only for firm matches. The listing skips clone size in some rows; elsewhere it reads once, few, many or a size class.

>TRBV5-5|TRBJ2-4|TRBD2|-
CASSLVGISGGDIQYF
TGTGCCAGCAGCTTGGTTGGTATTAGCGGGGGTGACATTCAGTACTTC
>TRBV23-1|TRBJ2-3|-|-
CASSQSSLQDTDTQYF
TGCGCCAGCAGTCAATCGAGCCTGCAGGACACAGATACGCAGTATTTT
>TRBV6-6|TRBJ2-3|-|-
CASSSRGDTQYF
TGTGCCAGCAGTTCCAGAGGGGATACGCAGTATTTT
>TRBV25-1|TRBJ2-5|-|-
CASSDYRYGTQYF
TGTGCCAGCAGTGACTATAGGTATGGGACCCAGTACTTC
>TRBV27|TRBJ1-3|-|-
CASSASGAGNTIYF
TGTGCCAGCAGTGCCTCCGGGGCCGGAAACACCATATATTTT
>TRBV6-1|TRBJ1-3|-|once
CASSGQTGTSGNTIYF
TGTGCCAGCAGTGGACAAACCGGGACAAGTGGAAACACCATATATTTT
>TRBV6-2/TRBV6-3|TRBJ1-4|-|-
CASSPSPGPTNEKLFF
TGTGCCAGCAGTCCATCGCCGGGACCTACTAATGAAAAACTGTTTTTT
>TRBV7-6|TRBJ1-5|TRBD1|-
CASSLGQGVSYQPQHF
TGTGCCAGCAGCTTAGGACAGGGGGTTTCGTATCAGCCCCAGCATTTT
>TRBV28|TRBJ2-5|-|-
CASRGYQETQYF
TGTGCCAGCAGGGGGTACCAAGAGACCCAGTACTTC
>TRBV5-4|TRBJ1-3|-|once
CASSNKISGNTIYF
TGTGCCAGCAGCAACAAGATTTCTGGAAACACCATATATTTT
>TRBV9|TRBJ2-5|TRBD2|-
CASSPASGRRETQYF
TGTGCCAGCAGCCCAGCTAGCGGTAGAAGAGAGACCCAGTACTTC
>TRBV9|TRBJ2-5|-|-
CASSGDGSQETQYF
TGTGCCAGCAGCGGGGACGGGAGCCAAGAGACCCAGTACTTC
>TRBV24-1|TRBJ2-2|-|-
CATSAGDGSNTGELFF
TGTGCCACCAGTGCCGGGGACGGTTCGAACACCGGGGAGCTGTTTTTT
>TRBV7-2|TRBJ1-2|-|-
CASSNSMGTRSFF
TGTGCCAGCAGCAACTCGATGGGGACGAGATCATTCTTC
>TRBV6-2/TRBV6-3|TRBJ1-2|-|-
CASGLSPPAEGYGYTF
TGTGCCAGCGGTTTATCCCCGCCCGCGGAAGGCTATGGCTACACCTTC
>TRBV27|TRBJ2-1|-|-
CASSYKSSSNEQFF
TGTGCCAGCAGTTATAAAAGTAGCTCCAATGAGCAGTTCTTC
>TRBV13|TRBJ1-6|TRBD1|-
CASSFKKTGNDSPLHF
TGTGCCAGCAGCTTCAAGAAGACAGGGAACGATTCACCCCTCCACTTT